This T cell receptor beta chain was identified in a study of cytomegalovirus exposure and HLA in healthy donors. Study overall: The 100 to 150 validation repertoires were reported in a later analysis to have been generated on the same platform as the 666 first-cohort repertoires.

The CDR3 runs to 14 residues. Per the germline V gene, CDR1 is MGHRA and CDR2 is YSYEKL. Study conclusions and caveats: The authors listed around 150 TCR beta chains as cytomegalovirus-associated. In vitro checks showed that a few CMV-associated chains really do target CMV antigens.

Separate from the approximately 720-subject first cohort, the roughly 120-subject validation cohort was the one that the donors belonged to. Measured with immunoSEQ multiplex PCR; TCRdb has only the in-frame clones, and not every one. The sample carries some 88,000 clones, approximately 96% recorded once. Worth noting for this clone: The antigen is not known.

The chain carries TRBV4-1 and TRBJ2-7; weak D call: TRBD2 (6 bases). Input material: PBMCs. This TCR was recovered from a man aged 18 to 35 in good health and CMV-seronegative. CDR3 coding DNA: TGCGTCAGCAGCCAAGAAATGCGGGGAACCGAGCAGTACGTC. Translating it yields CVSSQEMRGTEQYV.